Shown below are 4 T cell receptor beta chains from a single sample sequenced in a study of blood T cell repertoires in COVID-19 (dated by TCRdb to 2020 to 2022). Receptors were amplified or captured by the immunoSEQ multiplex PCR assay. The table comes from immuneACCESS by way of TCRdb, which keeps in-frame sequences with V and J called. Part of the clones is missing from these tables; in studies checked, under half for an unresolved V gene and the rest for unknown reasons. The table for this sample lists 150,000 to 200,000 clones; about 76% of them were counted only once. Together, the top ten hold around 8.1% of the sample. The sequencing input was peripheral blood. These receptors were taken from a woman aged 45-65 years with active or convalescent COVID-19.

The chain employs TRBV30 and TRBJ2-7; no reliable D call. The CDR3 is 11 residues long. CDR1 GTSNPN and CDR2 SVGIG come from the germline V gene (reference sequence). Trimming left V 0 bases short and J 4 bases short, with 4 bases between. CDR3 sequence: CAWSVQYEQYF. DNA for the CDR3: TGTGCCTGGAGTGTACAGTACGAGCAGTACTTC.

The rearrangement links TRBV10-3 to TRBJ1-5; no definite D call. This CDR3 region has 13 residues. The germline CDR1 and CDR2 sequences are ENHRY and SYGVKD. V was trimmed by 9 bases and J by 0 bases, leaving 9 bases between them. CDR3 DNA sequence: TGTGCCATTCCAGATTATAGCAATCAGCCCCAGCATTTT. Its protein product is CAIPDYSNQPQHF.

This clone was seen just once. The V and J genes are TRBV2 and TRBJ2-2; no firm D call. The germline V gene has CDR1 SNHLY and CDR2 FYNNEI. This CDR3 has 16 residues. V lost 6 bases, J lost 4 bases, and 18 bases lay in between. This CDR3 reads CASSLGRRGPTGELFF. CDR3 bases: TGTGCCAGCAGCCTGGGTCGACGCGGTCCCACCGGGGAGCTGTTTTTT.

This clone appeared many times. This chain connects TRBV7-9 to TRBJ1-2; D ambiguous. Trimming shortened V by 1 base and J by 8 bases, and 11 bases separated the two germline ends. This CDR3 is built from 13 residues. Germline V gene sequence: CDR1 SEHNR, CDR2 FQNEAQ (reference sequence). CDR3 nucleotides: TGTGCCAGCAGCTTAGAGTCCATCGGGGGCTACACCTTC. Encoded protein: CASSLESIGGYTF.